A single sample is the source of the 14 T cell receptor beta chains below, sequenced in a study of spatial heterogeneity in lung cancer. The time point is: sample taken at primary tumor resection. The sequenced material consisted of unsorted whole RNA from tumor, nontumor lung or frozen PBMC. MiXCR, run by TCRdb on the 5' RACE reads, gives a single entry per CDR3 protein. The sample lists about 38,000 distinct CDR3 sequences, less than 5.5% seen once, with about 25% in the top ten. The material sequenced was PBMCs, taken at surgery. All receptors derive from a female donor with early-stage non-small cell lung cancer.

In its sample, this clonotype was seen a few times. This sequence joins TRBV7-2 and TRBJ1-2, with D possibly TRBD1 on 5 matching bases. The CDR3 covers 14 residues. Deletions cut 5 bases from V and 5 bases from J, with 15 bases between. The germline V gene encodes CDR1 SGHTA and CDR2 FQGNSA. The CDR3 DNA reads TGTGCCAGCAGCCAACCCGCAGGGAGGTATGGCTACACCTTC. This gives the protein CASSQPAGRYGYTF.

A few counts support this clonotype. The V gene is TRBV6-6, the J gene TRBJ2-1, with 12 bases fitting TRBD2. The CDR3 runs 15 residues. CDR1 is MNHNY and CDR2 is SVGAGI in the germline V gene (reference sequence). After removal of 0 bases from V and 10 bases from J, the junction contained 4 bases not matched to a gene. CDR3 sequence reads: CASSYSTSGGGEQFF. The CDR3 DNA reads as TGTGCCAGCAGTTACTCGACTAGCGGGGGAGGAGAGCAGTTCTTC.

This clonotype was counted at least ten times. The chain employs TRBV20-1 and TRBJ2-3, with 9 bases fitting TRBD2. With 3 bases clipped from V and 2 bases from J, the junction kept 6 bases outside the gene matches. The CDR3 is made up of 15 amino acids. Per the germline V gene, CDR1 is DFQATT and CDR2 is SNEGSKA (reference sequence). The DNA for the CDR3 is TGCAGTGCTAGTCCTAGCGGGAATCCCACAGATACGCAGTATTTT. Translation gives CSASPSGNPTDTQYF.

This clonotype turned up a few times. V is TRBV27 and J is TRBJ2-2; 10 nucleotides line up with TRBD2. The germline CDR1 and CDR2 sequences are MNHEY and SMNVEV (reference sequence). With V trimmed by 3 bases and J by 6 bases, 13 bases remained unmatched. The CDR3 spans 18 residues. The CDR3 reads CASSFYPSTSGLSGELFF. The CDR3 DNA reads as TGTGCCAGCAGTTTTTACCCTTCGACTAGCGGGTTGTCCGGGGAGCTGTTTTTT.

This clonotype was seen repeatedly, ten times or more. The chain combines TRBV6-2 or TRBV6-3 with TRBJ2-2; 10 positions agree with TRBD2. The CDR3 is 14 residues long. V lost 7 bases, J lost 5 bases, and 4 bases stayed unmatched. Per the germline V gene, CDR1 is MNHEY and CDR2 is SVGEGT. The CDR3: CASTVTSGTGELFF. The CDR3 region has the DNA TGTGCCAGCACCGTGACTAGCGGGACCGGGGAGCTGTTTTTT.

CDR3 protein: CAWTDRYNSPLHF. In nucleotides, the CDR3 is TGTGCCTGGACCGACAGATATAATTCACCCCTCCACTTT. The chain carries TRBV30 and TRBJ1-6; perhaps TRBD1 as D (5 bases). The CDR3 length is 13 residues. The germline CDR1 and CDR2 sequences are GTSNPN and SVGIG (reference sequence). V gave up 4 bases and J gave up 4 bases, with 8 bases separating them. Together with reference TRBV30 and TRBJ1-6, the CDR3 gives the full variable domain: SQTIHQWPATLVQPVGSPLSLECTVEGTSNPNLYWYRQAAGRGLQLLFYSVGIGQISSEVPQNLSASRPQDRQFILSSKKLLLSDSGFYLCAWTDRYNSPLHFGNGTRLTVT.

The CDR3 region is CASSEWTSGTQFF. The CDR3 DNA is TGCGCCAGCAGCGAGTGGACTAGCGGCACGCAGTTCTTC. The rearrangement links TRBV5-1 to TRBJ2-1; TRBD2 matches at 10 bases. The CDR3 has 13 residues. Germline lookup yields CDR1 SGHRS and CDR2 YFSETQ. J gave up 12 bases and V 4 bases, and 7 bases lay outside the gene matches.

This clonotype was recorded at least ten times. J is TRBJ2-1 and V is TRBV20-1, with 8 bases matching TRBD2. The trim removed 4 bases at V and 6 bases at J, leaving 11 bases unmatched. The germline V gene has CDR1 DFQATT and CDR2 SNEGSKA (reference sequence). This CDR3 has 15 residues. DNA for the CDR3: TGCAGTGCTACTAAAGCGGGGGCCGTGGGCAATGAGCAGTTCTTC. This sequence encodes CSATKAGAVGNEQFF.

This clonotype was counted a few times. The chain combines TRBV9 with TRBJ2-5; TRBD1 or TRBD2 may be the D gene (5 bases each). Trimming cost V 3 bases and J 4 bases, with 16 bases left between them. The germline V gene encodes CDR1 SGDLS and CDR2 YYNGEE. This CDR3 has 15 amino acids. The CDR3 coding sequence is TGTGCCAGCAGCGGCGGACTCCTTGGGGGAGAGACCCAGTACTTC. It is translated as CASSGGLLGGETQYF. Drawing the rest from reference TRBV9 and TRBJ2-5, the complete variable domain is DSGVTQTPKHLITATGQRVTLRCSPRSGDLSVYWYQQSLDQGLQFLIQYYNGEERAKGNILERFSAQQFPDLHSELNLSSLELGDSALYFCASSGGLLGGETQYFGPGTRLLVL.

This clonotype was recorded many times. This CDR3 is CASYGPGMNYGYTF. The CDR3, as DNA: TGTGCCAGCTACGGGCCAGGGATGAACTATGGCTACACCTTC. The rearrangement uses TRBV6-5 and TRBJ1-2, with D possibly matching TRBD1 (5 bases). The CDR3 is 14 amino acids. V shed 8 bases and J shed 2 bases, with 15 bases lying between them. Looked up from germline, CDR1 is MNHEY and CDR2 is SVGAGI.

Remarks on this clonotype: A single base separates this from a much larger clone, so it may be a read error. V gene TRBV11-1 combines with J gene TRBJ1-2; 9 nucleotides match TRBD1. The CDR3 is 14 amino acids. Trimming cost V 5 bases and J 4 bases; bases outside gene matches: 5. Looked up from germline, CDR1 is SGHAT and CDR2 is FQDESV (reference sequence). In DNA, the CDR3 is TGTGCCAGCAGCGCCGGGACAGGGTCCTATGGCTACACCTTC. This sequence encodes CASSAGTGSYGYTF.

This chain uses TRBV7-3 with TRBJ2-3, with 8 bases aligning to TRBD2. Germline values: CDR1 SGHTA, CDR2 FQGTGA. V shed 5 bases, J shed 6 bases, and the junction held 13 bases outside the gene matches. This CDR3 contains 16 residues. The CDR3 DNA reads as TGTGCCAGCAGCCGTACGAGCGGGGGAGACGGGGATACGCAGTATTTT. Protein sequence: CASSRTSGGDGDTQYF.

This clonotype was counted ten times or more. With a much larger clone just one base away, this may be a read error. The CDR3 sequence: CASSLNYGYTF. The CDR3 DNA sequence: TGTGCCAGCAGTCTGAACTATGGCTACACCTTC. The chain combines TRBV12-3 or TRBV12-4 with TRBJ1-2; D is unresolved. The V end was cut by 5 bases, the J end by 2 bases, with 3 bases between. The CDR3 extends over 11 amino acids.

This clonotype was seen a few times. The J gene is TRBJ2-1, the V gene TRBV6-2 or TRBV6-3; D ambiguous. CDR1 MNHEY and CDR2 SVGEGT come from the germline V gene. This CDR3 contains 13 residues. V was cut by 4 bases and J by 0 bases, with 4 bases left in between. In DNA, the CDR3 is TGTGCCAGCAGTTCGAGCTCCTACAATGAGCAGTTCTTC. Translated, it gives CASSSSSYNEQFF.